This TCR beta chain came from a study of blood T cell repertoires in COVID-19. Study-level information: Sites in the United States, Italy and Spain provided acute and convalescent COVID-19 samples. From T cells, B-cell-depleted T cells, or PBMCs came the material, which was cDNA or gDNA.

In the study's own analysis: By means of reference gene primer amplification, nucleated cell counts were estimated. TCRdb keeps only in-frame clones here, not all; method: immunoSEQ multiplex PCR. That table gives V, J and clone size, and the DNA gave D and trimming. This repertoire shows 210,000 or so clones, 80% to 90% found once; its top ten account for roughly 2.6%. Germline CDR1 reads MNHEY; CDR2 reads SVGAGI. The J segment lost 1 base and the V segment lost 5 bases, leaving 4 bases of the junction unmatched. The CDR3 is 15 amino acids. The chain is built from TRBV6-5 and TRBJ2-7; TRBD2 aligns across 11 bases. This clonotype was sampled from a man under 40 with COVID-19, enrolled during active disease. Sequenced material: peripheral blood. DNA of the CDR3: TGTGCCAGCAGTCAACTAGCGGGGGTTTCCTACGAGCAGTACTTC. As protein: CASSQLAGVSYEQYF.